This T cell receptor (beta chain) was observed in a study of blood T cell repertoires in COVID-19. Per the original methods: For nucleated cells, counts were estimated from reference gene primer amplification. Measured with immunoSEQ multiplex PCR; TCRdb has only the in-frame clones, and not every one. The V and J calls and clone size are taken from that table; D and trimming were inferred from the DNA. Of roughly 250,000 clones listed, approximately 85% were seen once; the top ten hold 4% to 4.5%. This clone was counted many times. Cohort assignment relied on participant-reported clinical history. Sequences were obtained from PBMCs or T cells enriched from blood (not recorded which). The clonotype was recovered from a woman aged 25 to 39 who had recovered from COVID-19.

Here the CDR3 reads CASMRDIFYGYTF. The CDR3 bases are TGTGCCAGCATGAGAGACATTTTCTATGGCTACACCTTC. V is TRBV2 and J is TRBJ1-2; D ambiguous. From germline, CDR1 is SNHLY and CDR2 FYNNEI. The V gene lost 7 bases and the J gene lost 4 bases, with 13 bases spanning the gap. This CDR3 has 13 residues.